This T cell receptor (beta chain) was captured in a study of T cell repertoires in cytomegalovirus infection. One entry per CDR3 protein, called by TCRdb with MiXCR from the reads. The repertoire includes 50,000 to 60,000 distinct CDR3 sequences, about 20% of them detected once, and roughly 78% sits in the top ten. The V segment lost 2 bases and the J segment 5 bases; nucleotides outside the gene matches: 9. The germline gives CDR1 MNHEY, CDR2 SMNVEV (reference sequence). The CDR3 sequence is 15 residues long. In this sample, this clonotype turned up many times. The antigen is not known. This TCR derives from a human donor in good health (CMV status not recorded). Some clones in this sample may be carry-over from other donors' samples. Material: CD8+ T cells from cultured PBMCs, obtained from culture after CMV antigen stimulation. This chain links TRBV27 with TRBJ2-7; 7 bases line up with TRBD1. CDR3 DNA sequence: TGTGCCAGCAGTTTAAGTTCCCAGGGGGTCAACGAGCAGTACTTC. Its translation is CASSLSSQGVNEQYF.